Presented here are 17 T cell receptor beta chains from one specimen sequenced in a study of identical twins (dated by TCRdb to about 2016). The method behind the library was 5' RACE. For sequencing, an Illumina HiSeq 2000 was employed. The public reads were run again by TCRdb, first through fastp at Q25 and then through MiXCR, and only productive beta chains were kept. Rows with one shared CDR3 protein collapse into an entry with the most common genes and DNA. The table for this sample lists around 1.7 million distinct CDR3 sequences; about 30% of them were counted only once. 0.25% to 0.3% of the sample rests with the top ten. What was sequenced was cord blood. Source of these receptors: a newborn girl in good health.

This clonotype showed up just a few times. The chain uses TRBV5-5 and TRBJ2-7; TRBD2 agrees at 9 bases. The germline V gene encodes CDR1 SGHKS and CDR2 YYEKEE (reference sequence). Trimming removed 1 base from V and 0 bases from J; junction bases left unmatched: 5. The CDR3 loop spans 16 amino acids. The CDR3 sequence is CASSLMTGLASYEQYF. Here the CDR3 DNA reads TGTGCCAGCAGCTTGATGACGGGACTAGCCTCCTACGAGCAGTACTTC.

This clonotype was counted a few times. This sequence joins TRBV7-9 and TRBJ2-7, with TRBD2 matching over 12 bases. Germline V gene data show CDR1 as SEHNR and CDR2 as FQNEAQ (reference sequence). V was clipped by 2 bases and J by 3 bases; unmatched bases: 5. This CDR3 spans 16 amino acids. Here the CDR3 reads CASSLRLAGGFYEQYF. The CDR3 coding sequence is TGTGCCAGCAGCTTACGGCTAGCGGGGGGGTTCTACGAGCAGTACTTC.

This clonotype has only a few counts. J is TRBJ1-4 and V is TRBV11-2; the D gene is possibly TRBD1 (5 bases). The V gene's germline CDR1 is SGHAT and CDR2 FQNNGV. The germline V and J ends were trimmed by 5 bases and 3 bases, with 19 bases remaining between them. The CDR3 runs to 17 residues. The CDR3 nucleotides read TGTGCCAGCAGCCTCCATGAAGTGGGGGGACCTAATGAAAAACTGTTTTTT. It encodes CASSLHEVGGPNEKLFF.

The chain has TRBV2 and TRBJ1-4; possibly TRBD1 for D (5 bases). CDR1 is SNHLY and CDR2 is FYNNEI in the germline V gene. This CDR3 has 16 amino acids. V lost 6 bases and J 0 bases, leaving 14 bases between the germline ends. CDR3 residues: CASRRGRSPTNEKLFF. The CDR3 DNA reads TGTGCCAGCAGGAGGGGACGTTCTCCAACTAATGAAAAACTGTTTTTT.

The V call is TRBV14, the J call TRBJ2-5, with TRBD2 matching over 10 bases. The CDR3 length is 15 residues. Germline trimming cut 4 bases from V and 4 bases from J; bases unmatched to any gene: 6. The germline V gene encodes CDR1 SGHDN and CDR2 FVKESK. The DNA for the CDR3 is TGTGCCAGCAGCCCCTACCCTAGCGGGAGAGAGACCCAGTACTTC. Translating gives CASSPYPSGRETQYF.

The chain is built from TRBV15 and TRBJ2-7; D is possibly TRBD1 (5 bases). Trimming removed 0 bases at V and 4 bases at J, with 7 bases between. The CDR3 is 13 amino acids. Looked up from germline, CDR1 is LNHNV and CDR2 is YYDKDF (reference sequence). The CDR3 nucleotides are TGTGCCACCAGCAGAGAGGCAGGGTACGAGCAGTACTTC. As protein: CATSREAGYEQYF.

This clonotype came up a few times. The chain employs TRBV7-2 and TRBJ1-2; 7 positions match TRBD1. V was pared by 1 base and J by 3 bases, with 8 bases of the junction left unmatched. Per the germline V gene, CDR1 is SGHTA and CDR2 is FQGNSA. The CDR3 is 16 residues long. CDR3 sequence: CASSLERWQGDYGYTF. For the CDR3, the DNA is TGTGCCAGCAGCTTAGAACGTTGGCAGGGGGACTATGGCTACACCTTC.

This clonotype occurred a few times. The J gene is TRBJ2-1, the V gene TRBV29-1; 13 bases map to TRBD2. Trimming cost V 7 bases and J 5 bases; bases outside gene matches: 8. The CDR3 is made up of 15 amino acids. CDR1 is SQVTM and CDR2 is ANQGSEA in the germline V gene. The CDR3 spells CSARTGTSGDNEQFF. The CDR3, as DNA: TGCAGCGCTAGGACCGGGACTAGCGGGGACAATGAGCAGTTCTTC.

J is TRBJ2-1 and V is TRBV10-3; a possible D gene is TRBD1 (6 bases). V lost 3 bases, J lost 7 bases, and 16 bases lay in between. The germline CDR1 and CDR2 sequences are ENHRY and SYGVKD. CDR3 length equals 15 residues. Here the CDR3 reads CAISDGTPGDNEQFF. The CDR3 nucleotides are TGTGCCATCAGTGACGGGACACCCGGGGATAATGAGCAGTTCTTC.

The chain has TRBV7-2 and TRBJ2-3, with D hard to call. Germline V gene data show CDR1 as SGHTA and CDR2 as FQGNSA. The CDR3 has 19 residues. V dropped 2 bases and J dropped 3 bases, with 24 bases sitting between them. The chain's CDR3 is CASSLSDPPQGHGTDTQYF. Written as DNA, the CDR3 is TGTGCCAGCAGCTTAAGTGACCCACCACAAGGGCACGGAACAGATACGCAGTATTTT. The variable domain in full, with the rest retrieved from reference TRBV7-2 and TRBJ2-3, is GAGVSQSPSNKVTEKGKDVELRCDPISGHTALYWYRQSLGQGLEFLIYFQGNSAPDKSGLPSDRFSAERTGGSVSTLTIQRTQQEDSAVYLCASSLSDPPQGHGTDTQYFGPGTRLTVL.

Only a few counts were recorded for this clonotype. The J gene is TRBJ1-1, the V gene TRBV6-2 or TRBV6-3; D perhaps matches TRBD1 (6 bases). The germline V gene encodes CDR1 MNHEY and CDR2 SVGEGT. The CDR3 sequence is 14 residues long. Trimming stripped 2 bases from V and 1 base from J, with 8 bases between. CDR3 in amino acids: CASSYADRNTEAFF. DNA for the CDR3: TGTGCCAGCAGTTACGCGGACAGGAACACTGAAGCTTTCTTT.

The rearrangement joins TRBV14 to TRBJ2-1, with 9 bases identical to TRBD1. Germline values: CDR1 SGHDN, CDR2 FVKESK. The V and J ends lost 4 bases and 4 bases, in that order; junction bases with no gene match: 8. The CDR3 loop spans 16 amino acids. This chain's CDR3 is CASSLTGGGKYNEQFF. CDR3 sequence (DNA): TGTGCCAGCAGCCTAACAGGGGGCGGGAAATACAATGAGCAGTTCTTC.

The J gene is TRBJ2-3, the V gene TRBV5-1, with D hard to call. There are 13 residues in the CDR3. V was trimmed by 4 bases and J by 4 bases, leaving 10 bases between them. CDR1 and CDR2 (germline): SGHRS, YFSETQ. The CDR3: CASSVVVADTQYF. CDR3 nucleotides: TGCGCCAGCAGCGTCGTAGTGGCAGATACGCAGTATTTT.

This clonotype came up a few times. The chain employs TRBV5-1 and TRBJ2-7; 8 nucleotides agree with TRBD1. Trimming took 4 bases from V and 5 from J; bases not matched to a gene: 14. Germline values: CDR1 SGHRS, CDR2 YFSETQ. This CDR3 spans 16 amino acids. The DNA of the CDR3 is TGCGCCAGCAGCCCCATACCGACAGGGGCTAGCGACGAGCAGTACTTC. Translated: CASSPIPTGASDEQYF.

J is TRBJ1-1 and V is TRBV10-3, with 9 bases matching TRBD1. V dropped 6 bases and J dropped 1; count of bases not matched to a gene: 3. This CDR3 is 14 amino acids long. Germline CDR1 ENHRY, CDR2 SYGVKD. CDR3 loop: CAIRPGQGNTEAFF. The CDR3 DNA reads as TGTGCCATCAGGCCGGGACAGGGGAACACTGAAGCTTTCTTT.

The V call is TRBV6-6, the J call TRBJ2-7; 10 nucleotides match TRBD1. This CDR3 comprises 15 residues. Germline-derived CDR1 and CDR2 are MNHNY and SVGAGI (reference sequence). Unmatched junction bases numbered 12, after V lost 6 bases and J lost 7 bases. The CDR3 DNA follows: TGTGCCAGCAGCTCGACAGGGGGCGCCTACAATGAGCAGTACTTC. Protein product: CASSSTGGAYNEQYF.

The chain joins TRBV7-2 to TRBJ2-4; perhaps TRBD2 as D (6 bases). Germline V gene data show CDR1 as SGHTA and CDR2 as FQGNSA. V was shortened by 4 bases and J by 3 bases, with 16 bases between the two germline ends. The CDR3 is 16 amino acids. The CDR3 nucleotides read TGTGCCAGCAGCTCCAAGCTAGCGTGGGGCAAAAACATTCAGTACTTC. The encoded protein is CASSSKLAWGKNIQYF.